The 24 T cell receptor beta chains given below trace back to one sample, sequenced in a study of control samples from healthy donors and cancer patients. Libraries were prepared by immunoSEQ multiplex PCR; TCRdb keeps only in-frame clonotypes and omits some of them. This sample yields over 150,000 clones, of which around 90% are seen a single time; approximately 1.5% belongs to the top ten. The sample consisted of blood. The receptor set was obtained from a woman in her 50s in good health.

The chain couples TRBV7-9 to TRBJ2-5, with D unclear. Germline V lookup: CDR1 SEHNR, CDR2 FQNEAQ (reference sequence). The V end was cut by 4 bases, the J end by 0 bases, with 0 bases between. The CDR3 is 11 amino acids. Here the CDR3 DNA reads TGTGCCAGCAGCTACCAAGAGACCCAGTACTTC. This codes for CASSYQETQYF.

The V call is TRBV29-1, the J call TRBJ2-7; 7 positions agree with TRBD1. The length of the CDR3 is 12 residues. J was trimmed by 2 bases and V by 7 bases; bases with no gene match: 5. Per germline, CDR1 SQVTM and CDR2 ANQGSEA. CDR3 loop: CSARGQTYEQYF. The CDR3 nucleotides read TGCAGCGCCCGGGGACAGACCTACGAGCAGTACTTC.

This clone was observed a single time. The chain recombines TRBV7-2 with TRBJ1-1; D not resolved. Trimming took 5 bases from V and 5 from J, leaving 18 bases between them. CDR1 SGHTA and CDR2 FQGNSA come from the germline V gene. The CDR3 has 15 residues. CDR3 sequence reads: CASSHTSWGKTEAFF. DNA of the CDR3: TGTGCCAGCAGCCACACGTCTTGGGGAAAGACTGAAGCTTTCTTT.

The V call is TRBV3-1 (or the pseudogene TRBV3-2), the J call TRBJ1-4; 8 bases are a match to TRBD1. This CDR3 comprises 13 residues. The junction had 0 bases not matched to a gene; V was cut back by 4 bases and J by 5 bases. Looked up from germline, CDR1 is LGHDT and CDR2 is YNNKEL (reference sequence). The CDR3 protein is CASSRDRNEKLFF. The CDR3 nucleotides read TGTGCCAGCAGCCGGGACAGGAATGAAAAACTGTTTTTT.

The rearrangement links TRBV7-2 to TRBJ2-5; the match to TRBD2 covers 7 bases. Germline assignment: CDR1 SGHTA and CDR2 FQGNSA. The CDR3 extends over 15 amino acids. V lost 5 bases to trimming and J lost 7 bases; unmatched junction nucleotides: 13. The chain's CDR3 is CASSVLAAARGTQYF. In DNA, the CDR3 is TGTGCCAGCAGCGTCCTAGCGGCGGCCCGCGGGACCCAGTACTTC.

The chain employs TRBV9 and TRBJ2-5, with D possibly TRBD2 on 6 matching bases. V was clipped by 3 bases and J by 4 bases, with 28 bases between them. The CDR3 has 19 residues. Per the germline V gene, CDR1 is SGDLS and CDR2 is YYNGEE. CDR3 sequence (DNA): TGTGCCAGCAGCGCCTTGCAGGGATTAGAGCGGGTCGAGGGAGAGACCCAGTACTTC. Translating gives CASSALQGLERVEGETQYF.

This clone appeared a few times. V gene TRBV7-2 combines with J gene TRBJ1-2; 8 nucleotides line up with TRBD1. The CDR3 sequence is 15 residues long. The junction had 11 bases not matched to a gene; V was cut back by 5 bases and J by 6 bases. CDR1 and CDR2 from the germline V gene are SGHTA and FQGNSA. Here the CDR3 reads CASSVLQGARDGYTF. CDR3 coding DNA: TGTGCCAGCAGCGTCCTGCAGGGGGCGCGGGATGGCTACACCTTC.

This clone has a single count. The J gene is TRBJ1-2, the V gene TRBV5-1; 7 bases line up with TRBD1. CDR3 length equals 14 residues. Looked up from germline, CDR1 is SGHRS and CDR2 is YFSETQ. The J segment lost 4 bases and the V segment lost 0 bases, leaving 3 bases of the junction unmatched. CDR3 coding DNA: TGCGCCAGCAGCTTGGACGACAGGGCCTATGGCTACACCTTC. Translating gives CASSLDDRAYGYTF.

The rearrangement joins TRBV2 to TRBJ1-5, with D possibly being TRBD1 (6 bases). V lost 7 bases, J lost 5 bases, and 9 bases lay in between. The V gene's germline CDR1 is SNHLY and CDR2 FYNNEI. The CDR3 loop spans 12 amino acids. The CDR3 is CASNREDQPQHF. DNA for the CDR3: TGTGCCAGCAACAGGGAGGATCAGCCCCAGCATTTT.

This chain uses TRBV3-1 (or the pseudogene TRBV3-2) with TRBJ1-4; D gene unclear. This CDR3 has 13 amino acids. Germline assignment: CDR1 LGHDT and CDR2 YNNKEL (reference sequence). Trimming pared 1 base from V and 16 bases from J, leaving 16 bases between. The CDR3 DNA sequence: TGTGCCAGCAGCCAAGGTCGGAACAGCCTACAGTTTTTT. Its protein is CASSQGRNSLQFF.

This clone has just one count. The rearrangement uses TRBV6-5 and TRBJ1-1; 9 bases align to TRBD1. V gave up 5 bases and J gave up 5 bases; unmatched junction bases: 3. This CDR3 contains 13 residues. CDR1 and CDR2 from the germline V gene are MNHEY and SVGAGI. Written as DNA, the CDR3 is TGTGCCAGCAGTAGAGGACAGGGGACTGAAGCTTTCTTT. It codes for CASSRGQGTEAFF.

The V gene is TRBV29-1, the J gene TRBJ1-3; D uncertain. Germline lookup yields CDR1 SQVTM and CDR2 ANQGSEA. V was cut by 0 bases and J by 4 bases, with 4 bases left in between. This CDR3 comprises 12 residues. The CDR3 reads CSVEDWGNTIYF. DNA of the CDR3: TGCAGCGTTGAAGATTGGGGAAACACCATATATTTT.

This clone was seen more than once but under ten times. This rearrangement joins TRBV30 to TRBJ1-6; tentative D call: TRBD1 (6 bases). CDR3 length equals 12 residues. V lost 3 bases and J 9 bases, leaving 9 bases between the germline ends. The germline V gene has CDR1 GTSNPN and CDR2 SVGIG (reference sequence). DNA of the CDR3: TGTGCCTGGAGCGGGGGGCCTTCACCCCTCCACTTT. Protein: CAWSGGPSPLHF.

The chain is built from TRBV6-5 and TRBJ1-5, with TRBD1 as a possible D gene (5 bases). The germline V gene encodes CDR1 MNHEY and CDR2 SVGAGI. The CDR3 extends over 15 amino acids. V was pared by 5 bases and J by 1 base, with 12 bases between. This CDR3 is CASSTTGLSNQPQHF. CDR3 coding DNA: TGTGCCAGCAGTACTACAGGCTTGAGCAATCAGCCCCAGCATTTT.

The CDR3 sequence: CASSPGQDEKLFF. The CDR3, as DNA: TGCGCCAGCAGCCCGGGACAGGATGAAAAACTGTTTTTT. V gene TRBV5-1 combines with J gene TRBJ1-4, with 8 bases fitting TRBD1. The ends lost 4 bases at V and 6 bases at J; junction bases unmatched: 2. CDR3 length: 13 amino acids. Germline lookup yields CDR1 SGHRS and CDR2 YFSETQ.

The CDR3 nucleotides read TGCGCCAGCAGCTTGGATACAGGTGGTTCTCGGAAGTATTTT. Encoded protein: CASSLDTGGSRKYF. V gene TRBV5-1 combines with J gene TRBJ2-3; TRBD1 is a possible D gene (5 bases). Germline V gene data show CDR1 as SGHRS and CDR2 as YFSETQ. The V end was cut by 0 bases, the J end by 13 bases, with 18 bases between. The CDR3 loop spans 14 amino acids.

CDR3 nucleotides: TGTGCCAGCAGTTTATGGACAAACACCGGCGGGGAGCTGTTTTTT. This encodes CASSLWTNTGGELFF. The chain combines TRBV28 with TRBJ2-2; D is uncertain. V lost 0 bases to trimming and J lost 7 bases, with 12 bases between them. This CDR3 is built from 15 residues. CDR1 and CDR2 from the germline V gene are MDHEN and SYDVKM.

V gene TRBV9 combines with J gene TRBJ2-1; D remains ambiguous. With 0 bases removed from V and 3 bases from J, the gap between germline ends came to 4 bases. The CDR3 runs to 13 residues. CDR1 is SGDLS and CDR2 is YYNGEE in the germline V gene. CDR3 sequence reads: CASSVDIYNEQFF. The CDR3 coding sequence is TGTGCCAGCAGCGTAGATATCTACAATGAGCAGTTCTTC.

This clone is termed medium-sized. The rearrangement joins TRBV28 to TRBJ1-5; D remains ambiguous. CDR1 is MDHEN and CDR2 is SYDVKM in the germline V gene. The ends were cut back, 4 bases at V and 5 bases at J, with 3 bases in the middle. The CDR3 spans 11 residues. CDR3 coding DNA: TGTGCCAGCAGTTCCTATCAGCCCCAGCATTTT. It codes for CASSSYQPQHF.

In its sample, this clone was seen a few times. The chain links TRBV10-3 to TRBJ2-1; 10 positions agree with TRBD2. Germline V gene sequence: CDR1 ENHRY, CDR2 SYGVKD. CDR3 length equals 15 residues. Trimming cost V 3 bases and J 7 bases; bases outside gene matches: 6. The CDR3 nucleotides read TGTGCCATCAGTGACCTAGCGGGGGTGGGTAATGAGCAGTTCTTC. This sequence encodes CAISDLAGVGNEQFF.

The chain recombines TRBV6-5 with TRBJ1-5; tentative D call: TRBD1 (6 bases). Trimming shortened V by 6 bases and J by 2 bases, and 14 bases separated the two germline ends. Germline CDR1 and CDR2: MNHEY and SVGAGI. This CDR3 comprises 15 residues. As DNA, the CDR3 is TGTGCCAGCAGCCTTACAGGGAGCGGCAATCAGCCCCAGCATTTT. Its protein product is CASSLTGSGNQPQHF.

V usage is TRBV6-6 and J usage is TRBJ1-6; no clear D gene. Per the germline V gene, CDR1 is MNHNY and CDR2 is SVGAGI (reference sequence). The V end was cut by 6 bases, the J end by 10 bases, with 13 bases between. CDR3 length equals 13 residues. CDR3 loop: CASSLRLGSPLHF. For the CDR3, the DNA is TGTGCCAGCAGCCTCCGTCTGGGGTCACCCCTCCACTTT.

The rearrangement joins TRBV9 to TRBJ2-1; D is perhaps TRBD1 (5 bases). Trimming took 4 bases from V and 9 from J, leaving 11 bases between them. CDR3 size: 12 residues. Germline CDR1 and CDR2: SGDLS and YYNGEE. CDR3 DNA sequence: TGTGCCAGCAGCAGTGACAGTACTGAGCAGTTCTTC. Residues: CASSSDSTEQFF.

The chain employs TRBV5-4 and TRBJ2-7; possibly TRBD1 for D (5 bases). This CDR3 is 13 amino acids long. From germline, CDR1 is SGHNT and CDR2 YYREEE (reference sequence). Between the trimmed V and J ends, which lost 0 bases and 5 bases, there was a span of 9 bases. Written as DNA, the CDR3 is TGTGCCAGCAGCTTGGCCGCAGGGAACGAGCAGTACTTC. Its protein is CASSLAAGNEQYF.